This T cell receptor (beta chain) was captured in a study of post-analysis software for immune sequencing data. For the study at large: Some patients lacked subtype; others had relapsing-remitting, secondary progressive or progressive-relapsing disease. Study-level points and caveats: Multiple sclerosis patients had significantly lower normalized Chao1 diversity than controls. Comparison of patients with controls showed 5 or 6 TRBV segments more frequent in patients, TRBV5-6, TRBV5-1 and TRBV20-1 among them. By F measure, samples from a shared preparation batch strongly co-clustered.

As regards this clonotype: Its antigen is as yet unknown.

This CDR3 is built from 15 residues. CDR1 MNHNY and CDR2 SVGAGI come from the germline V gene (reference sequence). Trimming cost V 4 bases and J 6 bases, with 18 bases left between them. cDNA libraries for TCR beta contained unique molecular identifiers. Each CDR3 protein is one row after TCRdb ran MiXCR on the PCR reads. The data show roughly 650,000 distinct CDR3 sequences, over 45% seen once. The V and J genes are TRBV6-6 and TRBJ1-2, with a possible D match to TRBD1 (5 bases). This sequence originates from a girl aged 2 to 10 with multiple sclerosis. The sequenced sample was blood. The CDR3 region has the DNA TGTGCCAGCAGTTCCCTCCGGGGGAGTGAAAATGGCTACACCTTC. Translated, it gives CASSSLRGSENGYTF.